The clone carrying this T cell receptor (beta chain) was counted between two and nine times. Its antigen is still unknown. This record belongs to a study of blood T cells in healthy people across ages. The CDR3 contains 15 residues. Trimming stripped 1 base from V and 2 bases from J, with 10 bases between. Per germline, CDR1 SGHTA and CDR2 FQGNSA. Study-level points and caveats: Estimates of diversity drawn from one million T cells were considered underestimates.

Then a second PCR, running about 6 to 11 cycles, was carried out with a sample-barcoded 5' primer and a J-beta primer mix. TCRdb fed the 5' RACE reads into MiXCR, producing one record per CDR3 protein. The sample holds 380,000 or so distinct CDR3 sequences; about half are singletons and the top ten take around 53%. The receptor was derived from a man between 60 and 70 years old in good health. The specimen was blood. The gene calls are TRBV7-2 and TRBJ2-3, with D possibly matching TRBD1 (6 bases). The CDR3 loop reads CASSLGGGVTDTQYF. CDR3 DNA sequence: TGTGCCAGCAGCTTAGGTGGGGGCGTCACAGATACGCAGTATTTT.